The 6 T cell receptor beta chains in this list originate from one sample, sequenced in a study of T cell responses to AZD1222 COVID-19 vaccine. Using immunoSEQ multiplex PCR, the repertoire was profiled, and TCRdb retains in-frame clones only, with some absent. This repertoire shows around 99,000 clones, 91% found once; its top ten account for 6.5% to 9.5%. The source was peripheral blood, collected on day 0 of AZD1222 vaccination. These receptors came from an adult in good health.

V usage is TRBV11-2 and J usage is TRBJ2-3, with TRBD2 matching 8 bases. The length of the CDR3 is 17 residues. CDR1 is SGHAT, CDR2 FQNNGV, per germline. The J segment lost 0 bases and the V segment lost 5 bases, leaving 10 bases of the junction unmatched. Written as DNA, the CDR3 is TGTGCCAGCAGCCGGATAGCGGGGTCTCCTAGCACAGATACGCAGTATTTT. This gives the protein CASSRIAGSPSTDTQYF.

The chain uses TRBV5-1 and TRBJ2-1; 7 bases line up with TRBD2. Germline V CDR1 and CDR2: SGHRS, YFSETQ. CDR3 length equals 17 residues. V dropped 1 base and J dropped 7; count of bases not matched to a gene: 14. Here the CDR3 DNA reads TGCGCCAGCAGCTTGAATTTAGGCGGGGGTCATGCGAATGAGCAGTTCTTC. Translating it yields CASSLNLGGGHANEQFF. Full variable domain (rest looked up from reference TRBV5-1 and TRBJ2-1): KAGVTQTPRYLIKTRGQQVTLSCSPISGHRSVSWYQQTPGQGLQFLFEYFSETQRNKGNFPGRFSGRQFSNSRSEMNVSTLELGDSALYLCASSLNLGGGHANEQFFGPGTRLTVL.

This rearrangement joins TRBV4-1 to TRBJ2-1; 11 bases are shared with TRBD2. CDR1 is MGHRA, CDR2 YSYEKL, per germline. This CDR3 has 15 residues. V shed 3 bases, J shed 7 bases, and the junction held 5 bases outside the gene matches. The CDR3 DNA reads as TGCGCCAGCAGCCAGCCCGGGACTAGCGGAAATGAGCAGTTCTTC. It codes for CASSQPGTSGNEQFF.

The table lists this clone with many counts. The V and J genes are TRBV20-1 and TRBJ2-7; 9 bases are a match to TRBD2. Trimming removed 3 bases from V and 6 bases from J; junction bases left unmatched: 15. This CDR3 region has 16 residues. Germline CDR1 reads DFQATT; CDR2 reads SNEGSKA (reference sequence). CDR3 sequence (DNA): TGCAGTGCTAGTAAAAAGACTAGCGGCCCGAGGTTCGAGCAGTACTTC. This translates into CSASKKTSGPRFEQYF.

The chain links TRBV6-5 to TRBJ1-5; perhaps TRBD1 as D (6 bases). CDR1 is MNHEY, CDR2 SVGAGI, per germline. The CDR3 extends over 15 amino acids. Trimming shortened V by 8 bases and J by 2 bases, and 16 bases separated the two germline ends. CDR3 protein: CASRRGQGGNQPQHF. The DNA of the CDR3 is TGTGCCAGCCGTCGGGGGCAGGGAGGCAATCAGCCCCAGCATTTT.

The V gene is TRBV2, the J gene TRBJ1-1, with D possibly matching TRBD1 (6 bases). The CDR3 spans 14 residues. With 7 bases removed from V and 4 bases from J, the gap between germline ends came to 16 bases. Germline loops: CDR1 SNHLY, CDR2 FYNNEI. Written as DNA, the CDR3 is TGTGCCAGCAAGAGTACAGGGCTGGTCACTGAAGCTTTCTTT. Protein product: CASKSTGLVTEAFF.